This TCR beta chain was observed in a study of radiation and T cells in renal cell carcinoma. About the research overall: Nephrectomy followed 15 Gy stereotactic body radiation by 4 weeks.

Clones were read by immunoSEQ multiplex PCR, and TCRdb kept only the in-frame ones, dropping some. The sample has tens of thousands of clones; under 90% are singletons. Sample time point: baseline pretreatment blood. The treatment denotes: 15 Gy SBRT to primary tumor, nephrectomy 4 weeks later. The germline gives CDR1 LNHDA, CDR2 SQIVND (reference sequence). The CDR3 consists of 14 residues. Trimming removed 4 bases from V and 4 bases from J; junction bases left unmatched: 3. The chain recombines TRBV19 with TRBJ1-2; 10 bases are shared with TRBD1. The sequencing used blood, collected from a patient whose treatment included radiotherapy and nephrectomy. This TCR was sampled from a man aged 60-69 years with renal cell carcinoma. The CDR3 region is CASSTTGGGYGYTF. CDR3 DNA: TGTGCCAGTAGTACGACAGGGGGCGGCTATGGCTACACCTTC.